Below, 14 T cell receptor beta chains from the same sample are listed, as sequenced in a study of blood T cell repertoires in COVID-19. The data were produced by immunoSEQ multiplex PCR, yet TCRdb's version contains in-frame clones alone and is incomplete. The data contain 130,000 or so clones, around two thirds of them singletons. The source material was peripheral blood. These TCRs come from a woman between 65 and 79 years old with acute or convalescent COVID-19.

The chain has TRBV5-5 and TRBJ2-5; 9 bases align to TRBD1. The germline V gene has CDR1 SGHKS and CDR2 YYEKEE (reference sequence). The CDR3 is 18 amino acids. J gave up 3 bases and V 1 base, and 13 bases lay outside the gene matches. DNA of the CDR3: TGTGCCAGCAGCTTGTATTCGGGTGCAACAGGGGGCGAAGAGACCCAGTACTTC. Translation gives CASSLYSGATGGEETQYF.

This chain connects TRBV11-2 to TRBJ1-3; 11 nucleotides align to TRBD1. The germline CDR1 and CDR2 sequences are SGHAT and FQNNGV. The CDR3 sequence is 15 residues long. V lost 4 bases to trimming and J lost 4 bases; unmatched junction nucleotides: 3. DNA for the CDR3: TGTGCCAGCAGCTCCGGGACAGGGGGAGGAAACACCATATATTTT. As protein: CASSSGTGGGNTIYF.

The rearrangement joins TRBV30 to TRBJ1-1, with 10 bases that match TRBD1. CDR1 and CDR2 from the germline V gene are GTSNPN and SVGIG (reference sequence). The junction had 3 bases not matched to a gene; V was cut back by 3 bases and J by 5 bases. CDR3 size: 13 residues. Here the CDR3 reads CAWRTGGRTEAFF. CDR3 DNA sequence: TGTGCCTGGAGGACAGGGGGCAGGACTGAAGCTTTCTTT. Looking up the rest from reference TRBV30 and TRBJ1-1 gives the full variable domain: SQTIHQWPATLVQPVGSPLSLECTVEGTSNPNLYWYRQAAGRGLQLLFYSVGIGQISSEVPQNLSASRPQDRQFILSSKKLLLSDSGFYLCAWRTGGRTEAFFGQGTRLTVV.

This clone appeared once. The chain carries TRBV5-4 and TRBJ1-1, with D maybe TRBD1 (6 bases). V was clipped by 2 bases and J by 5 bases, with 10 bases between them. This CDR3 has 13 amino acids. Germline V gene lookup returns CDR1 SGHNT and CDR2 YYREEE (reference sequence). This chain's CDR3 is CASSFADRTEAFF. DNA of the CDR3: TGTGCCAGCAGCTTCGCCGACAGGACTGAAGCTTTCTTT.

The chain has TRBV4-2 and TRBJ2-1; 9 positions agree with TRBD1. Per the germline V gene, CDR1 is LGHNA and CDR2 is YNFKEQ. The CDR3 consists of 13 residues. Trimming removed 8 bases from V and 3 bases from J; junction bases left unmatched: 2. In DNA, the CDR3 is TGTGCCAGCGGGACAGGGATCTACAATGAGCAGTTCTTC. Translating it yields CASGTGIYNEQFF.

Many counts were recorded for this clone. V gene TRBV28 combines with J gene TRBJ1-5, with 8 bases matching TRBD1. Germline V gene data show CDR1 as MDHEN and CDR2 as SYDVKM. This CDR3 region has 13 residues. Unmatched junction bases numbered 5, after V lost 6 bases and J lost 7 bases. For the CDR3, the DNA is TGTGCCAGCAGCTGGGGACAGGCACAGCCCCAGCATTTT. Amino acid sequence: CASSWGQAQPQHF.

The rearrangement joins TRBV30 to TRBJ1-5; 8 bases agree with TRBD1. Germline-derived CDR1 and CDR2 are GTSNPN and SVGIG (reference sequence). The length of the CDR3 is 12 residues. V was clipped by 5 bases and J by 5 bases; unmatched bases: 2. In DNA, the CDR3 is TGTGCCTGGGGACAGGGATATCAGCCCCAGCATTTT. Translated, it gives CAWGQGYQPQHF.

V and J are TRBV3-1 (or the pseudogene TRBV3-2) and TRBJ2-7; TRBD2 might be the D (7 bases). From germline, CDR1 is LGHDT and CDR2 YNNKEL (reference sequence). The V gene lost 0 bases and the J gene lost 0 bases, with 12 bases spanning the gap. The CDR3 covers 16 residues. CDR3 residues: CASSQDKAGASYEQYF. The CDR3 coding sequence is TGTGCCAGCAGCCAAGATAAGGCGGGGGCCTCCTACGAGCAGTACTTC.

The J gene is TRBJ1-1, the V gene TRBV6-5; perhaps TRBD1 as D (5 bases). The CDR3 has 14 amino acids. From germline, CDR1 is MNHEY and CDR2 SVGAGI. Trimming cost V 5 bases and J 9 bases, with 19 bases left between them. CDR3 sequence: CASSRGPGIPKAFF. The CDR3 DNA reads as TGTGCCAGCAGTAGGGGTCCAGGGATACCGAAAGCTTTCTTT.

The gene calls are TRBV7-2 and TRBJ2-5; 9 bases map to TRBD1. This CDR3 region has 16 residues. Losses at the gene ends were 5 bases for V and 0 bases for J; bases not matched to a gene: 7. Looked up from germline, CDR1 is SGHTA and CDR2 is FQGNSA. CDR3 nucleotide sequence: TGTGCCAGCAGCCAGGGGACAGGGTCGTACCAAGAGACCCAGTACTTC. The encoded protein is CASSQGTGSYQETQYF.

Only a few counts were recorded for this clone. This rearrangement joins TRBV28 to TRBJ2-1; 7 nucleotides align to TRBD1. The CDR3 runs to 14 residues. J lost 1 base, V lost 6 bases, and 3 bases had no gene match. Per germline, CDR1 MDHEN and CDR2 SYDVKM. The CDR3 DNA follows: TGTGCCAGCAGCAAGGACAGGTCCTACAATGAGCAGTTCTTC. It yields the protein CASSKDRSYNEQFF.

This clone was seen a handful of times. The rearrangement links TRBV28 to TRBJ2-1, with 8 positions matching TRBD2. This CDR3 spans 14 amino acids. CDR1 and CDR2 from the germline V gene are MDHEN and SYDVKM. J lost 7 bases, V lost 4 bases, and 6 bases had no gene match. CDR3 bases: TGTGCCAGCAGTTCCCTGGGACTAGTGAATGAGCAGTTCTTC. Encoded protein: CASSSLGLVNEQFF.

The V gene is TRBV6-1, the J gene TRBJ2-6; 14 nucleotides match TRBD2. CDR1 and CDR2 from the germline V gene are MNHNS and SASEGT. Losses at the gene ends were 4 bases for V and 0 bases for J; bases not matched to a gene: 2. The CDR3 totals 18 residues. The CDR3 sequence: CASSATSGRASGANVLTF. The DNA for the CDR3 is TGTGCCAGCAGTGCGACTAGCGGGAGGGCCTCTGGGGCCAACGTCCTGACTTTC.

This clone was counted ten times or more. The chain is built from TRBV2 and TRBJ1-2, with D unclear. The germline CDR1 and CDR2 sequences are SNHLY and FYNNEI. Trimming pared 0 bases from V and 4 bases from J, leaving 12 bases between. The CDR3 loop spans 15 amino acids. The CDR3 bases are TGTGCCAGCAGTGAAGCGCCTGGAGGGAGCTATGGCTACACCTTC. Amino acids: CASSEAPGGSYGYTF.